A selection of T cell receptor beta chains follows, all from one sample in a study of cytomegalovirus exposure and HLA in healthy donors. Method: immunoSEQ multiplex PCR; TCRdb's copy keeps in-frame clones and lacks some. The data contain roughly 200,000 clones, around 82% of them singletons. The sample was PBMCs. These receptors were obtained from a man aged 55 to 69 in good health and CMV-seronegative. Each CDR3 is given with its conserved first and last residue. The order of the fields is V gene, clone size, J gene, D gene, CDR3 protein, CDR3 DNA. The D gene is left open where the match is weak. Part of the rows lack a size; the others show once, few, many or a class for expanded clones.

TRBV5-4,NA,TRBJ2-7,NA,CASSLLNSYEQYF,TGTGCCAGCAGCTTGCTGAACAGCTACGAGCAGTACTTC
TRBV29-1,NA,TRBJ2-2,NA,CSVVLGANTGELFF,TGCAGCGTTGTTCTGGGAGCGAACACTGGGGAGCTGTTTTTT
TRBV7-8,NA,TRBJ2-7,NA,CASSLMAAGVYEQYF,TGTGCCAGCAGCCTCATGGCAGCCGGGGTCTACGAGCAGTACTTC
TRBV6-1,NA,TRBJ1-5,NA,CASKNRISNQPQHF,TGTGCCAGCAAGAACAGGATAAGCAATCAGCCCCAGCATTTT
TRBV18,NA,TRBJ2-2,TRBD1,CASSPSRTGPNTGELFF,TGTGCCAGCTCACCAAGTCGGACAGGACCGAACACCGGGGAGCTGTTTTTT
TRBV6-1,NA,TRBJ2-1,TRBD1,CASSERGRSSYNEQFF,TGTGCCAGCAGTGAAAGGGGGCGTAGCTCCTACAATGAGCAGTTCTTC
TRBV5-4,NA,TRBJ1-3,TRBD1,CASSPGTDEGDTIYF,TGTGCCAGCAGCCCCGGGACAGACGAGGGAGACACCATATATTTT
TRBV25-1,NA,TRBJ2-1,NA,CASSEQGNEQFF,TGTGCCAGCAGTGAACAGGGTAATGAGCAGTTCTTC
TRBV12-1,NA,TRBJ2-1,NA,CASSFELREENEQFF,TGTGCCAGCAGCTTTGAGCTGCGGGAGGAAAATGAGCAGTTCTTC
TRBV9,NA,TRBJ2-7,TRBD2,CASSPREQRGYEQYF,TGTGCCAGCAGCCCCCGGGAGCAGCGGGGCTACGAGCAGTACTTC
TRBV5-6,once,TRBJ2-5,NA,CASSPQVRPQETQYF,TGTGCCAGCAGCCCCCAGGTTCGGCCCCAAGAGACCCAGTACTTC
TRBV18,few,TRBJ1-4,NA,CASSPEADLPEKLFF,TGTGCCAGCTCACCAGAAGCGGACCTCCCTGAAAAACTGTTTTTT